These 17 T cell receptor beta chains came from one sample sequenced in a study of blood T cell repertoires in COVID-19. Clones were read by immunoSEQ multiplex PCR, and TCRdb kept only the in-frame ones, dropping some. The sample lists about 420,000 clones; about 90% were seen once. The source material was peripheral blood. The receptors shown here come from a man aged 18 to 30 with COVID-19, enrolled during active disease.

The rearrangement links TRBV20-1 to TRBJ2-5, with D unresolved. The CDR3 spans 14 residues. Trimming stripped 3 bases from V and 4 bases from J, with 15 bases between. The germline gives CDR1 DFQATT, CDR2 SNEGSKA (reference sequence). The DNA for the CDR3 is TGCAGTGCTAGTTTGTTACGGGTGGCAGAGACCCAGTACTTC. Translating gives CSASLLRVAETQYF.

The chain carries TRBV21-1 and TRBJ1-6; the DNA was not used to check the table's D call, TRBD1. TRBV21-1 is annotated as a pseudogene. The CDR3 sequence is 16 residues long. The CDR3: CASSKEDRDRDSPLHF. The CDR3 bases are TGTGCCAGCAGCAAAGAGGACCGGGACAGAGATTCACCCCTCCACTTT.

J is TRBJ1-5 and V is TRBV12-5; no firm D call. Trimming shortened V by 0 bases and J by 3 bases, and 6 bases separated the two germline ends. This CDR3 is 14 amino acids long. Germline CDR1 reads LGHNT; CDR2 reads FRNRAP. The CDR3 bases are TGTGCTAGTGGTTTGGTCCCCTTCAATCAGCCCCAGCATTTT. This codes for CASGLVPFNQPQHF.

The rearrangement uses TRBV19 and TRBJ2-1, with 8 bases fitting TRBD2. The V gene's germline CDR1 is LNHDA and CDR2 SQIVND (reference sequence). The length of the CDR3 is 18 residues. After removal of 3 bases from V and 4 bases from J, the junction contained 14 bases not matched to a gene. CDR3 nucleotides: TGTGCCAGTAGTATGTTCGCGGGAGGTCCATCATCGTACAATGAGCAGTTCTTC. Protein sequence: CASSMFAGGPSSYNEQFF.

CDR3 in DNA: TGTGCCAGCAGCTCTGGCCATGGGAGACGGGCGGGAGGTTCACCCCTCCACTTT. Translated, it gives CASSSGHGRRAGGSPLHF. The rearrangement uses TRBV7-9 and TRBJ1-6, with D unclear. The germline V and J ends were trimmed by 4 bases and 9 bases, with 25 bases remaining between them. The germline CDR1 and CDR2 sequences are SEHNR and FQNEAQ (reference sequence). The CDR3 is 18 amino acids.

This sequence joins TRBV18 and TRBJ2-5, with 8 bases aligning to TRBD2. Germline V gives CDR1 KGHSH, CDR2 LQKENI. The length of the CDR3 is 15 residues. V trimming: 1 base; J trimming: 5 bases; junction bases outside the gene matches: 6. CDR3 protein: CASSPLLAEGETQYF. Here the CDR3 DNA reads TGTGCCAGCTCACCACTACTAGCGGAGGGGGAGACCCAGTACTTC.

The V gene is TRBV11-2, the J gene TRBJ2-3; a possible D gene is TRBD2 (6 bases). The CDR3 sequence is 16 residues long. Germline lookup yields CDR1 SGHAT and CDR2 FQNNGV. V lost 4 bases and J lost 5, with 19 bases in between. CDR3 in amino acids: CASSSKGGVVVDTQYF. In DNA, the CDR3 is TGTGCCAGCAGCTCTAAGGGCGGGGTAGTCGTAGATACGCAGTATTTT.

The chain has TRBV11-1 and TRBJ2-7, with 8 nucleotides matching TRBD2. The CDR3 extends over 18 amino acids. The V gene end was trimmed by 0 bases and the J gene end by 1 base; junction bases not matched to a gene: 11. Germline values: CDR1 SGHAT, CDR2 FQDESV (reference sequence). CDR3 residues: CASSLAGGAVSASYEQYF. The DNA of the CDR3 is TGTGCCAGCAGCTTAGCCGGGGGGGCGGTGAGTGCTTCCTACGAGCAGTACTTC.

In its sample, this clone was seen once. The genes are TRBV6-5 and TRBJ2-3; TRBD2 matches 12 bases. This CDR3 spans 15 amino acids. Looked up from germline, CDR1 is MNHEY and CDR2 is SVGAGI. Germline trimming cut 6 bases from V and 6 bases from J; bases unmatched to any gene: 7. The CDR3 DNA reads TGTGCCAGCAGAGAGACTAGCGGGGGCTGGGATACGCAGTATTTT. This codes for CASRETSGGWDTQYF.

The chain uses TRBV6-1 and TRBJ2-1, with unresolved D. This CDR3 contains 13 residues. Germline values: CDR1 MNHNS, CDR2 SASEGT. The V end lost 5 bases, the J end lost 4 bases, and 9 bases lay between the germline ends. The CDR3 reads CASSSVDYNEQFF. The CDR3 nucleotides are TGTGCCAGCAGTTCGGTAGATTACAATGAGCAGTTCTTC.

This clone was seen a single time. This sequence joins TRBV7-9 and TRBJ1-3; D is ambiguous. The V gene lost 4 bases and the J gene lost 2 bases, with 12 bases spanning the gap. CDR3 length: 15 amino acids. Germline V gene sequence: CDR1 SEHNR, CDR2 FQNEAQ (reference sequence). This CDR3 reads CASSSRVEPGNTIYF. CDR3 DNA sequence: TGTGCCAGCAGCTCCCGGGTCGAACCTGGAAACACCATATATTTT.

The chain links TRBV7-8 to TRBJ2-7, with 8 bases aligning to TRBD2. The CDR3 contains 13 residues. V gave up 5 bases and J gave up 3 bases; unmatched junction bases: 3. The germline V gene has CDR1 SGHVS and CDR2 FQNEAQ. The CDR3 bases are TGTGCCAGCAGCCAGGGACTAGACTACGAGCAGTACTTC. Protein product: CASSQGLDYEQYF.

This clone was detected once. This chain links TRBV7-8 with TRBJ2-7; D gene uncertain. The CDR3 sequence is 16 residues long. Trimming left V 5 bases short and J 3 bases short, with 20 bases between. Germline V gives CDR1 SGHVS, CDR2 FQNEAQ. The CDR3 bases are TGTGCCAGCAGCCTCCGGAGTTTGGCGGTTGGCTACGAGCAGTACTTC. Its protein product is CASSLRSLAVGYEQYF. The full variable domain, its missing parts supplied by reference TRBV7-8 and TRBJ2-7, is GAGVSQSPRYKVAKRGQDVALRCDPISGHVSLFWYQQALGQGPEFLTYFQNEAQLDKSGLPSDRFFAERPEGSVSTLKIQRTQQEDSAVYLCASSLRSLAVGYEQYFGPGTRLTVT.

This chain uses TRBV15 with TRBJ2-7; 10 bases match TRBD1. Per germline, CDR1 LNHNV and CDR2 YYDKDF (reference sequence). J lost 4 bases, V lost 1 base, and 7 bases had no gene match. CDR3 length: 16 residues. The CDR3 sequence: CATSRVGTGAGYEQYF. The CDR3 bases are TGTGCCACCAGCAGAGTGGGGACAGGGGCAGGGTACGAGCAGTACTTC.

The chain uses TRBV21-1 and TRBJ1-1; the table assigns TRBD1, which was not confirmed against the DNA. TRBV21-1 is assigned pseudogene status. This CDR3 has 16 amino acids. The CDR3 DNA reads TGTGCCAGCAGCAAAAGGCCGGACAGGGGGTATACTGAAGCTTTCTTT. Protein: CASSKRPDRGYTEAFF.

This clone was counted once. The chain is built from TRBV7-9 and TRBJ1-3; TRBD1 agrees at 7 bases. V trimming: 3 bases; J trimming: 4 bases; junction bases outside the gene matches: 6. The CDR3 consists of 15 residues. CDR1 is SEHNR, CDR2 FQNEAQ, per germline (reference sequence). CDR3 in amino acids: CASSFITGEGNTIYF. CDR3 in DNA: TGTGCCAGCAGCTTCATAACAGGGGAGGGAAACACCATATATTTT.

CDR3 amino acids: CASNTGTFETGELFF. The CDR3 coding sequence is TGCGCCAGTAATACCGGGACATTTGAAACCGGGGAGCTGTTTTTT. The chain combines TRBV5-1 with TRBJ2-2; D might be TRBD1 (6 bases). The germline V gene has CDR1 SGHRS and CDR2 YFSETQ. The V end was cut by 8 bases, the J end by 5 bases, with 19 bases between. This CDR3 is built from 15 residues.